Following are 19 T cell receptor beta chains from one sample sequenced in a study of control samples from healthy donors and cancer patients (TCRdb year 2020). Library preparation used the immunoSEQ multiplex PCR assay. TCRdb provides this immuneACCESS table in a form limited to in-frame rearrangements. Some clones are lacking; in checked studies, under half of them reflect an unresolved V gene, and why the rest are absent is not known. This sample holds 150,000 to 200,000 clones; around 90% were observed only once. The ten largest clones add up to 0.68% of the sample. The sequenced sample consisted of blood. These receptors originate from a woman aged 25 to 39 in good health.

This clone appeared a single time. This chain links TRBV4-1 with TRBJ2-7; 12 positions agree with TRBD2. Germline loops: CDR1 MGHRA, CDR2 YSYEKL. CDR3 length: 15 amino acids. With V trimmed by 3 bases and J by 1 base, 1 base remained unmatched. The CDR3 DNA sequence: TGCGCCAGCAGCCACGGACTAGCGGGGTCCTACGAGCAGTACTTC. This sequence encodes CASSHGLAGSYEQYF.

A note on this clone: Without the conserved terminal phenylalanine or tryptophan, this CDR3 likely stems from a read error. The DNA is left out, because the CDR3 cannot be placed on it with certainty; the CDR3 is given as TCRdb lists it. The chain has TRBV11-3 and TRBJ1-2; the table's D call of TRBD1 was not tested on the DNA. The length of the CDR3 is 12 amino acids, counting both ends. Germline assignment: CDR1 SGHNT and CDR2 YENEEA. The CDR3 protein is CASSLWVPGQGN.

This chain uses TRBV19 with TRBJ1-5, with TRBD1 as a possible D gene (5 bases). The germline V gene encodes CDR1 LNHDA and CDR2 SQIVND (reference sequence). CDR3 length: 15 amino acids. Between the trimmed V and J ends, which lost 6 bases and 5 bases, there was a span of 17 bases. The CDR3 spells CASRAPGRRYQPQHF. For the CDR3, the DNA is TGTGCCAGTAGAGCTCCGGGGCGAAGGTATCAGCCCCAGCATTTT.

The chain is built from TRBV28 and TRBJ1-4; 9 positions match TRBD1. V shed 5 bases, J shed 6 bases, and the junction held 7 bases outside the gene matches. The CDR3 consists of 15 residues. Germline loops: CDR1 MDHEN, CDR2 SYDVKM. CDR3 sequence (DNA): TGTGCCAGCAGTCCGGGGACAGGGCTAGATGAAAAACTGTTTTTT. Its translation: CASSPGTGLDEKLFF.

The chain is built from TRBV7-2 and TRBJ2-5, with a possible D match to TRBD1 (6 bases). CDR1 is SGHTA and CDR2 is FQGNSA in the germline V gene. V lost 1 base, J lost 2 bases, and 8 bases lay in between. This CDR3 is built from 14 residues. This chain's CDR3 is CASSLDRAQETQYF. CDR3 DNA sequence: TGTGCCAGCAGCTTAGACAGGGCGCAAGAGACCCAGTACTTC.

The V call is TRBV9, the J call TRBJ2-5; TRBD2 matches 13 bases. V dropped 0 bases and J dropped 9; count of bases not matched to a gene: 8. This CDR3 is 16 amino acids long. Germline assignment: CDR1 SGDLS and CDR2 YYNGEE. This chain's CDR3 is CASSVERLAGGRAQYF. As DNA, the CDR3 is TGTGCCAGCAGCGTAGAAAGACTAGCGGGAGGCCGAGCCCAGTACTTC.

The chain is built from TRBV24-1 and TRBJ2-1; possibly TRBD1 or TRBD2 for D (5 bases each). CDR3 length: 14 residues. Germline CDR1 reads KGHDR; CDR2 reads SFDVKD. The V end was cut by 4 bases, the J end by 4 bases, with 10 bases between. The CDR3 DNA reads as TGTGCCACCAGTGACCCGGGGCTTTACAATGAGCAGTTCTTC. Amino acids: CATSDPGLYNEQFF.

The rearrangement joins TRBV6-5 to TRBJ2-2; perhaps TRBD2 as D (6 bases). Looked up from germline, CDR1 is MNHEY and CDR2 is SVGAGI. The V end was cut by 7 bases, the J end by 4 bases, with 16 bases between. The CDR3 length is 15 residues. The CDR3 region is CASTWGLLGTGELFF. As DNA, the CDR3 is TGTGCCAGCACCTGGGGACTTCTTGGCACCGGGGAGCTGTTTTTT.

V gene TRBV4-1 combines with J gene TRBJ2-7; D call uncertain. The germline V gene encodes CDR1 MGHRA and CDR2 YSYEKL. This CDR3 has 15 residues. The V end was cut by 0 bases, the J end by 1 base, with 10 bases between. This chain's CDR3 is CASSQDEFGSYEQYF. CDR3 coding DNA: TGCGCCAGCAGCCAAGACGAATTTGGGTCCTACGAGCAGTACTTC.

The chain couples TRBV10-3 to TRBJ2-7, with 7 bases identical to TRBD1. With V trimmed by 6 bases and J by 1 base, 6 bases remained unmatched. The CDR3 loop spans 14 amino acids. Looked up from germline, CDR1 is ENHRY and CDR2 is SYGVKD. CDR3 in DNA: TGTGCCATCAGAGACAGGGACGGTTCCTACGAGCAGTACTTC. Protein: CAIRDRDGSYEQYF.

The chain recombines TRBV27 with TRBJ2-2; D is uncertain. Between the trimmed V and J ends, which lost 6 bases and 8 bases, there was a span of 16 bases. The CDR3 is made up of 14 amino acids. Germline V gene lookup returns CDR1 MNHEY and CDR2 SMNVEV (reference sequence). The CDR3 protein is CASRPGPRVGELFF. In DNA form, the CDR3 reads TGTGCCAGCAGACCCGGGCCCCGGGTTGGGGAGCTGTTTTTT.

This clone has a handful of counts. The V call is TRBV2, the J call TRBJ1-3, with a possible D match to TRBD1 (5 bases). Between the trimmed V and J ends, which lost 5 bases and 2 bases, there was a span of 7 bases. The germline V gene has CDR1 SNHLY and CDR2 FYNNEI. The CDR3 totals 13 residues. CDR3 nucleotides: TGTGCCAGCAGTTGGGACCCTGGAAACACCATATATTTT. This encodes CASSWDPGNTIYF.

The rearrangement joins TRBV24-1 to TRBJ2-2; 7 bases are a match to TRBD1. J lost 4 bases, V lost 3 bases, and 4 bases had no gene match. CDR1 KGHDR and CDR2 SFDVKD come from the germline V gene. The CDR3 is 15 residues long. CDR3 in DNA: TGTGCCACCAGTGATCTTGGACAGGCCACCGGGGAGCTGTTTTTT. This gives the protein CATSDLGQATGELFF.

The gene calls are TRBV9 and TRBJ2-2; 9 nucleotides agree with TRBD1. With V trimmed by 6 bases and J by 6 bases, 12 bases remained unmatched. The CDR3 totals 16 residues. CDR1 is SGDLS, CDR2 YYNGEE, per germline. The CDR3 reads CASTKPGQGSPGELFF. In nucleotides, the CDR3 is TGTGCCAGCACAAAACCCGGACAGGGGTCCCCCGGGGAGCTGTTTTTT.

The chain combines TRBV19 with TRBJ2-1; tentative D call: TRBD2 (5 bases). The CDR3 runs to 14 residues. Germline V gene data show CDR1 as LNHDA and CDR2 as SQIVND (reference sequence). The ends were cut back, 1 base at V and 7 bases at J, with 11 bases in the middle. The CDR3 DNA sequence: TGTGCCAGTAGTATAGCCACAAGGAGGAATGAGCAGTTCTTC. Protein: CASSIATRRNEQFF.

The chain joins TRBV3-1 (or the pseudogene TRBV3-2) to TRBJ1-5, with unresolved D. V was clipped by 0 bases and J by 7 bases, with 10 bases between them. The CDR3 has 14 residues. CDR1 is LGHDT and CDR2 is YNNKEL in the germline V gene (reference sequence). The CDR3: CASSQDRTFQPQHF. The CDR3 bases are TGTGCCAGCAGCCAAGACCGGACGTTCCAGCCCCAGCATTTT.

The rearrangement uses TRBV19 and TRBJ2-7; TRBD2 matches at 13 bases. V shed 5 bases and J 3 bases; nucleotides not matched to a gene: 7. CDR3 length: 16 amino acids. In germline, CDR1 is LNHDA, CDR2 SQIVND (reference sequence). The CDR3: CASSHGTSGIIYEQYF. The DNA for the CDR3 is TGTGCCAGTAGTCACGGGACTAGCGGGATCATCTACGAGCAGTACTTC.

The chain employs TRBV14 and TRBJ2-5; possibly TRBD1 for D (5 bases). This CDR3 is 14 amino acids long. CDR1 and CDR2 from the germline V gene are SGHDN and FVKESK. V was shortened by 3 bases and J by 5 bases, with 13 bases between the two germline ends. DNA for the CDR3: TGTGCCAGCAGCCACCTTCAAAGGGGCGAGACCCAGTACTTC. Residues: CASSHLQRGETQYF. Looking up the rest from reference TRBV14 and TRBJ2-5 gives the full variable domain: EAGVTQFPSHSVIEKGQTVTLRCDPISGHDNLYWYRRVMGKEIKFLLHFVKESKQDESGMPNNRFLAERTGGTYSTLKVQPAELEDSGVYFCASSHLQRGETQYFGPGTRLLVL.

This clone was seen once. This chain connects TRBV4-2 to TRBJ2-5; D unclear. This CDR3 has 13 amino acids. The germline gives CDR1 LGHNA, CDR2 YNFKEQ. The V end lost 2 bases, the J end lost 1 base, and 5 bases lay between the germline ends. The CDR3: CASSQSPQETQYF. In DNA, the CDR3 is TGTGCCAGCAGCCAATCGCCCCAAGAGACCCAGTACTTC.